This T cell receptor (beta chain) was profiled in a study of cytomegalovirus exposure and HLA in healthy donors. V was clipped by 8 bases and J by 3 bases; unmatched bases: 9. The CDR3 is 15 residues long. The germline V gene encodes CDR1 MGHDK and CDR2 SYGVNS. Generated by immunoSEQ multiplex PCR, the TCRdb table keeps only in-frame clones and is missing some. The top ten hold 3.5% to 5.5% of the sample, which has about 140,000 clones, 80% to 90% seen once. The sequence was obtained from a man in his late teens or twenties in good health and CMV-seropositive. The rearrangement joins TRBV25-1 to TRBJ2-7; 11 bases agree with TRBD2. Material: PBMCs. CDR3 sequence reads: CASRNRGLADYEQYF. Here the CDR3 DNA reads TGTGCCAGCCGTAACCGGGGACTAGCGGACTACGAGCAGTACTTC.